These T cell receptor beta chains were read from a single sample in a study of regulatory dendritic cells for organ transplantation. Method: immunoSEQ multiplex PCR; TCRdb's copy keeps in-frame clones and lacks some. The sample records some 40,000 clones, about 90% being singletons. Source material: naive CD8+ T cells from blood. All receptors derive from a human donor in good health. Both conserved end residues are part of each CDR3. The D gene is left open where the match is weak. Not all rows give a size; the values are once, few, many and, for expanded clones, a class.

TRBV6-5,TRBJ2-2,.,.,TGTGCCAGCAGTTACCCGACAGTTGCCGGGGAGCTGTTTTTT,CASSYPTVAGELFF
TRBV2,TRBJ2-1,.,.,TGTGCCAGCAGTGAGCGAGGGAATGAGCAGTTCTTC,CASSERGNEQFF
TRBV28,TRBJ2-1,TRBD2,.,TGTGCCAGCAGTTTACGTCTAGCGGGTTACAATGAGCAGTTCTTC,CASSLRLAGYNEQFF
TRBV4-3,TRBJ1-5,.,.,TGCGCCAGCAGCCGAGACACGGGGGGCAATCAGCCCCAGCATTTT,CASSRDTGGNQPQHF
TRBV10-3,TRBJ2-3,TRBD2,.,TGTGCCACTAGCGGGAGGGCCGGCACAGATACGCAGTATTTT,CATSGRAGTDTQYF
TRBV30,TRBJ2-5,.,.,TGTGCCTGGAGTGAATTAGGGGTAGCAGAGACCCAGTACTTC,CAWSELGVAETQYF
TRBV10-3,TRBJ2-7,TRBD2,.,TGTGCCATCAGTTGGATGGGACTAGCGGGAGGGCAAGACTACGAGCAGTACTTC,CAISWMGLAGGQDYEQYF
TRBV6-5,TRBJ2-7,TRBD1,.,TGTGCCAGCAGTTACTCCCCGACAGGGTTCTACGAGCAGTACTTC,CASSYSPTGFYEQYF
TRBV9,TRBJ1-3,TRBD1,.,TGTGCCAGCAGCGTATCTGGTGCCGCAAGCCGGGACAGGGAAGGAAACACCATATATTTT,CASSVSGAASRDREGNTIYF
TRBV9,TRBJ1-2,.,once,TGTGCCAGCAGCGGGGTAGATGGCTACACCTTC,CASSGVDGYTF
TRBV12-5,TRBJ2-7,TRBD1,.,TGTGCTAGTGGTCCCCGGACAGGTGGGGCCTACGAGCAGTACTTC,CASGPRTGGAYEQYF
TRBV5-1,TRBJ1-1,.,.,TGCGCCAGCAGCCCGGGGCAGCCTGAAGCTTTCTTT,CASSPGQPEAFF
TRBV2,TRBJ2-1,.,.,TGTGCCAGCAGTGAGGGGACCCAGCAGTTCTTC,CASSEGTQQFF
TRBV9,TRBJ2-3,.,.,TGTGCCAGCAGCGTGGAGGCTAGCTATTCATCAGATACGCAGTATTTT,CASSVEASYSSDTQYF
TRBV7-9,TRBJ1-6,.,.,TGTGCCAGCAGCTTAGTGAGAGGGAATTCACCCCTCCACTTT,CASSLVRGNSPLHF
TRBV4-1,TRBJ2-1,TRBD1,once,TGCGCCAGCGCCTTAGGACAGGGCTTCTACAATGAGCAGTTCTTC,CASALGQGFYNEQFF
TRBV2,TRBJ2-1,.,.,TGTGTCATTCTAGGGGGAGGCGACTCCTACAATGAGCAGTTCTTC,CVILGGGDSYNEQFF
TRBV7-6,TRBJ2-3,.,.,TGTGCCAGCAGCCCTACGGGACGGAAAAATCCGATGGCAGATACGCAGTATTTT,CASSPTGRKNPMADTQYF
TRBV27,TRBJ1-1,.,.,TGTGCCAGCAGTTCAGGGGTGAACACTGAAGCTTTCTTT,CASSSGVNTEAFF
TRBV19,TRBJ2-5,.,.,TGTGCCAGTAAGGATATGGGGACCCAGTACTTC,CASKDMGTQYF
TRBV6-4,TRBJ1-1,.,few,TGTGCCAGCAAAAAGGGCCCGAACACTGAAGCTTTCTTT,CASKKGPNTEAFF
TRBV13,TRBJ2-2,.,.,TGTGCCAGCAGCTTTCTTCCCGCAGGGAGCACCGGGGAGCTGTTTTTT,CASSFLPAGSTGELFF
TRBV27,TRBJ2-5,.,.,TGTGCCAGCAGCCTAAATGTTGGGTGGCAAGAGACCCAGTACTTC,CASSLNVGWQETQYF
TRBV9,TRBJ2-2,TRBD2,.,TGTGCCAGCAGCGGGAGCGGGGGCGGGAACACCGGGGAGCTGTTTTTT,CASSGSGGGNTGELFF
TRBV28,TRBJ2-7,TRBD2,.,TGTGCCAGCAGTCCCCTCATGCGCGGGAGCCTCTACGAGCAGTACTTC,CASSPLMRGSLYEQYF
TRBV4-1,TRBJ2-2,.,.,TGCGCCAGCAGCCAAGACTTTAAAGGCGAGCTGTTTTTT,CASSQDFKGELFF
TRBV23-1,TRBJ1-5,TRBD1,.,TGCGCCAGCAGTCACGGGACAGGAGCCAATCAGCCCCAGCATTTT,CASSHGTGANQPQHF
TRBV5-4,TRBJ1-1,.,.,TGTGCCAGCAAGGGCAGTATCGGGGGAGGTGACACTGAAGCTTTCTTT,CASKGSIGGGDTEAFF
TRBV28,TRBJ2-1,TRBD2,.,TGTGCCAGCAGTCCGCCGGGACTACAAGTGGTTCCGGGCTACAATGAGCAGTTCTTC,CASSPPGLQVVPGYNEQFF
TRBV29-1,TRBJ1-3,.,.,TGCAGCGTTGAAGAGGAGATAGGGCAGGGAGGGGGAAACACCATATATTTT,CSVEEEIGQGGGNTIYF
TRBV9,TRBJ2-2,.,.,TGTGCCAGCAGCGTAGGGAGGGGCAGAACGAACACCGGGGAGCTGTTTTTT,CASSVGRGRTNTGELFF
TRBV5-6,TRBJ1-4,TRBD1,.,TGTGCCAGCAGACCACAGGGGAATGAAAAACTGTTTTTT,CASRPQGNEKLFF
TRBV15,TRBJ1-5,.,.,TGTGCCACCAGCAGAGATAAGGGACAAGGGCAGCCCCAGCATTTT,CATSRDKGQGQPQHF
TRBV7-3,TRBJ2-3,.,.,TGTGCCAGCAGCTTAACCTGGGCATCAGATACGCAGTATTTT,CASSLTWASDTQYF